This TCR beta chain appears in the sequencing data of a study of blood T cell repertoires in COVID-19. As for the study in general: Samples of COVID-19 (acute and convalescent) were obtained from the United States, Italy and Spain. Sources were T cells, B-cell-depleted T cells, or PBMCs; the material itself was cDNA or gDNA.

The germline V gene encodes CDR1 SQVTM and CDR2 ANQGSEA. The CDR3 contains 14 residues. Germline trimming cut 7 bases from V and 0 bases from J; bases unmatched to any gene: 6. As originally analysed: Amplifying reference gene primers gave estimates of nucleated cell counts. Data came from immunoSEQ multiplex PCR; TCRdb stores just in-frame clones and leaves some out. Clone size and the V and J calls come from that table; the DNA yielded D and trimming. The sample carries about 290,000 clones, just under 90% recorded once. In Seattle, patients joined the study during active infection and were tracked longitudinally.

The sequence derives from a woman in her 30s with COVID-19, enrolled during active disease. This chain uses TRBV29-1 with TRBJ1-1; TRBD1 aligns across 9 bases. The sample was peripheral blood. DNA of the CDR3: TGCAGCGAAAGGGACAGGGCAATGAACACTGAAGCTTTCTTT. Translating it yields CSERDRAMNTEAFF.